Below are 27 T cell receptor beta chains sequenced from a single sample in a study of blood T cells in healthy people across ages. Using a J-beta primer mix together with a sample-barcoded 5' primer, a second PCR was run for roughly 6 to 12 cycles. TCRdb called the 5' RACE reads again in MiXCR, with one record for every CDR3 protein. Of about a million distinct CDR3 sequences in the sample, around 49% were seen once. The source material was blood. The receptor set was obtained from a man aged 30-40 years in good health.

The chain couples TRBV2 to TRBJ2-7; 8 nucleotides align to TRBD2. After removal of 3 bases from V and 1 base from J, the junction contained 8 bases not matched to a gene. The CDR3 length is 16 residues. Germline V gene lookup returns CDR1 SNHLY and CDR2 FYNNEI. This CDR3 is CASSEDSGASSYEQYF. The CDR3 bases are TGTGCCAGCAGTGAGGATAGCGGGGCCTCTTCCTACGAGCAGTACTTC.

The chain is built from TRBV10-1 and TRBJ2-1; no reliable D call. V shed 2 bases and J shed 13 bases, with 18 bases lying between them. From germline, CDR1 is WNHNN and CDR2 SYGVQD (reference sequence). This CDR3 is built from 14 residues. CDR3 DNA: TGCGCCAGCAGTGAGAGTACAAGGGCATTAAAACAGTTCTTC. This gives the protein CASSESTRALKQFF.

The sample holds a few counts of this clonotype. The chain combines TRBV28 with TRBJ2-5; 7 bases align to TRBD2. There are 15 residues in the CDR3. V shed 2 bases and J 4 bases; nucleotides not matched to a gene: 7. CDR1 and CDR2 from the germline V gene are MDHEN and SYDVKM. The CDR3 region is CASSLVAASGETQYF. The CDR3 nucleotides are TGTGCCAGCAGTTTAGTGGCGGCTAGCGGAGAGACCCAGTACTTC.

This chain uses TRBV9 with TRBJ1-1; possibly TRBD1 for D (5 bases). The length of the CDR3 is 15 residues. V dropped 4 bases and J dropped 4 bases, with 17 bases sitting between them. CDR1 is SGDLS and CDR2 is YYNGEE in the germline V gene. The CDR3 coding sequence is TGTGCCAGCAGCCCCAGACAGTATTGGAGCACTGAAGCTTTCTTT. As protein: CASSPRQYWSTEAFF.

The rearrangement joins TRBV4-1 to TRBJ1-4; 8 bases map to TRBD1. CDR3 length equals 15 residues. Per germline, CDR1 MGHRA and CDR2 YSYEKL. With V trimmed by 3 bases and J by 7 bases, 7 bases remained unmatched. CDR3 sequence: CASSQRTGLAEKLFF. The DNA for the CDR3 is TGCGCCAGCAGCCAGAGGACAGGGTTAGCTGAAAAACTGTTTTTT.

The gene calls are TRBV20-1 and TRBJ1-5; D ambiguous. The V gene's germline CDR1 is DFQATT and CDR2 SNEGSKA (reference sequence). Trimming took 3 bases from V and 3 from J, leaving 12 bases between them. CDR3 size: 14 residues. CDR3 protein: CSARVALTNQPQHF. CDR3 bases: TGCAGTGCTAGGGTGGCCTTGACCAATCAGCCCCAGCATTTT.

This chain links TRBV27 with TRBJ1-5; D is unclear. In germline, CDR1 is MNHEY, CDR2 SMNVEV (reference sequence). The CDR3 has 14 amino acids. The ends were cut back, 7 bases at V and 1 base at J, with 11 bases in the middle. The CDR3: CASTKWGSNQPQHF. CDR3 DNA: TGTGCCAGCACCAAGTGGGGAAGCAATCAGCCCCAGCATTTT.

This clonotype turned up a few times. The chain recombines TRBV7-2 with TRBJ1-1; D not resolved. Deletions cut 1 base from V and 7 bases from J, with 10 bases between. The CDR3 runs 13 residues. CDR1 is SGHTA, CDR2 FQGNSA, per germline. CDR3: CASSLEEGSEAFF. Written as DNA, the CDR3 is TGTGCCAGCAGCTTAGAGGAAGGCAGTGAAGCTTTCTTT. The variable domain in full, completed from reference TRBV7-2 and TRBJ1-1, reads GAGVSQSPSNKVTEKGKDVELRCDPISGHTALYWYRQSLGQGLEFLIYFQGNSAPDKSGLPSDRFSAERTGGSVSTLTIQRTQQEDSAVYLCASSLEEGSEAFFGQGTRLTVV.

CDR3 protein: CSESPGTGSYEQYF. The CDR3 nucleotides read TGCAGTGAGTCCCCCGGGACAGGGTCCTACGAGCAGTACTTC. V is TRBV20-1 and J is TRBJ2-7; 9 positions match TRBD1. The junction had 8 bases not matched to a gene; V was cut back by 7 bases and J by 1 base. Germline CDR1 DFQATT, CDR2 SNEGSKA (reference sequence). The CDR3 extends over 14 amino acids.

The CDR3 nucleotides read TGTGCCAGCAGTTTAGGGTTGGCTAGCGGGGGCCCTAGCACAGATACGCAGTATTTT. Its translation is CASSLGLASGGPSTDTQYF. This chain joins TRBV12-3 or TRBV12-4 and TRBJ2-3, with 10 bases fitting TRBD2. The CDR3 length is 19 residues. V lost 1 base and J lost 0; bases outside the gene matches: 10.

The chain uses TRBV13 and TRBJ2-7; D gene uncertain. The length of the CDR3 is 14 residues. Germline V gene lookup returns CDR1 PRHDT and CDR2 FYEKMQ (reference sequence). Trimming cost V 8 bases and J 2 bases, with 16 bases left between them. Here the CDR3 reads CASRLKGRAYEQYF. CDR3 nucleotide sequence: TGTGCCAGCCGATTGAAAGGACGAGCCTACGAGCAGTACTTC.

The chain uses TRBV12-3 or TRBV12-4 and TRBJ2-3; possible D gene TRBD2, 6 bases. The CDR3 sequence is 14 residues long. The ends were cut back, 9 bases at V and 7 bases at J, with 20 bases in the middle. The CDR3 DNA reads TGTGCCAGTAAGAGGGCTAGCGAGTTACATACGCAGTATTTT. Its protein product is CASKRASELHTQYF.

In this sample, this clonotype turned up a few times. The CDR3 DNA reads TGTGCCTGGAGTGTAGAGGGATACTATGGCTACACCTTC. Translated: CAWSVEGYYGYTF. The rearrangement links TRBV30 to TRBJ1-2; D not certain. The CDR3 runs 13 residues. In germline, CDR1 is GTSNPN, CDR2 SVGIG (reference sequence). V dropped 0 bases and J dropped 3 bases, with 8 bases sitting between them.

The V and J genes are TRBV12-3 or TRBV12-4 and TRBJ2-1; D may be TRBD1 (5 bases). This CDR3 is built from 12 residues. The V end was cut by 2 bases, the J end by 8 bases, with 7 bases between. The CDR3 DNA reads as TGTGCCAGCAGTTTAAAACAGGATGAGCAGTTCTTC. Translation: CASSLKQDEQFF.

There are a few counts of this clonotype. The V gene is TRBV6-1, the J gene TRBJ1-4; D gene ambiguous. This CDR3 has 15 amino acids. CDR1 and CDR2 (germline): MNHNS, SASEGT. V gave up 0 bases and J gave up 7 bases, with 12 bases separating them. CDR3: CASSEAVGEVEKLFF. Written as DNA, the CDR3 is TGTGCCAGCAGTGAAGCGGTGGGAGAGGTTGAAAAACTGTTTTTT.

The gene calls are TRBV14 and TRBJ2-7; D ambiguous. The germline gives CDR1 SGHDN, CDR2 FVKESK. The V end was cut by 0 bases, the J end by 6 bases, with 9 bases between. This CDR3 comprises 13 residues. The CDR3 bases are TGTGCCAGCAGCCAAGATTGGCTCGGCGAGCAGTACTTC. It translates to CASSQDWLGEQYF.

The chain recombines TRBV9 with TRBJ1-4, with TRBD1 matching over 8 bases. CDR1 SGDLS and CDR2 YYNGEE come from the germline V gene. Trimming at V came to 0 bases and at J to 8 bases, leaving 6 bases not matched to a gene. This CDR3 is built from 15 residues. The chain's CDR3 is CASSVGAGGREKLFF. The CDR3 DNA reads TGTGCCAGCAGCGTAGGGGCAGGGGGCAGAGAAAAACTGTTTTTT.

This clonotype was detected a few times. This chain connects TRBV20-1 to TRBJ2-7; weak D call: TRBD2 (5 bases). Trimming cost V 3 bases and J 7 bases, with 13 bases left between them. The CDR3 is 12 residues long. Germline lookup yields CDR1 DFQATT and CDR2 SNEGSKA (reference sequence). This CDR3 reads CSASSSPGEQYF. The CDR3 DNA is TGCAGTGCTAGTTCGAGCCCGGGGGAGCAGTACTTC.

This clonotype was picked up one time. This chain joins TRBV4-1 and TRBJ1-2, with a possible D match to TRBD1 (6 bases). Germline assignment: CDR1 MGHRA and CDR2 YSYEKL. The germline V and J ends were trimmed by 8 bases and 0 bases, with 16 bases remaining between them. The CDR3 length is 15 residues. CDR3 sequence (DNA): TGCGCCAGCTCGACAGGAACCCAAGCTAACTATGGCTACACCTTC. The encoded protein is CASSTGTQANYGYTF.

This clonotype was recorded at least ten times. V usage is TRBV29-1 and J usage is TRBJ2-3; D not certain. This CDR3 comprises 14 residues. V gave up 4 bases and J gave up 0 bases, with 11 bases separating them. Germline V lookup: CDR1 SQVTM, CDR2 ANQGSEA. DNA of the CDR3: TGCAGCGTTGTATTGACGACTAGCACAGATACGCAGTATTTT. Translated, it gives CSVVLTTSTDTQYF.

The chain couples TRBV6-1 to TRBJ2-7, with 9 nucleotides matching TRBD1. V was pared by 6 bases and J by 2 bases, with 8 bases of the junction left unmatched. The CDR3 contains 15 residues. The germline CDR1 and CDR2 sequences are MNHNS and SASEGT. The CDR3 here is CASSERDRVAYEQYF. The CDR3 DNA reads TGTGCCAGCAGCGAACGGGACAGGGTAGCCTACGAGCAGTACTTC.

The chain employs TRBV14 and TRBJ1-6, with TRBD1 as a possible D gene (5 bases). V was cut by 4 bases and J by 6 bases, with 13 bases left in between. In germline, CDR1 is SGHDN, CDR2 FVKESK. The CDR3 length is 15 residues. The CDR3 loop reads CASSPAGLRNSPLHF. DNA for the CDR3: TGTGCCAGCAGCCCAGCGGGACTGCGTAATTCACCCCTCCACTTT.

J is TRBJ1-1 and V is TRBV5-1, with 7 bases identical to TRBD1. The V gene's germline CDR1 is SGHRS and CDR2 YFSETQ. Germline trimming cut 3 bases from V and 2 bases from J; bases unmatched to any gene: 13. CDR3 length: 17 residues. CDR3: CASSWGGEKGANTEAFF. The CDR3, as DNA: TGCGCCAGCAGCTGGGGGGGGGAAAAGGGGGCTAACACTGAAGCTTTCTTT.

The gene calls are TRBV4-2 and TRBJ2-4; TRBD2 aligns across 10 bases. Gene TRBJ2-7 matches the end of the DNA better, so the J call may be wrong. Germline V CDR1 and CDR2: LGHNA, YNFKEQ. The CDR3 length is 17 residues. The CDR3 nucleotides are TGTGCCAGCAGCCAACCCGCTAGCGGGGGCCTTCCCTACGAGCAGTACTTC. Residues: CASSQPASGGLPYEQYF.

The V call is TRBV4-1, the J call TRBJ1-2; D remains unclear. Trimming shortened V by 0 bases and J by 8 bases, and 13 bases separated the two germline ends. Germline-derived CDR1 and CDR2 are MGHRA and YSYEKL. This CDR3 contains 14 residues. CDR3 bases: TGCGCCAGCAGCCAAGAACTCTACGCTTCGGGCTACACCTTC. Protein sequence: CASSQELYASGYTF.

This clonotype was detected only a few times. The rearrangement joins TRBV3-1 to TRBJ2-5; TRBD1 matches 7 bases. The J segment lost 11 bases and the V segment lost 0 bases, leaving 12 bases of the junction unmatched. Per germline, CDR1 LGHDT and CDR2 YNNKEL (reference sequence). There are 15 residues in the CDR3. CDR3 protein: CASSQDGTAYNEQYF. Written as DNA, the CDR3 is TGTGCCAGCAGCCAAGACGGGACAGCATACAATGAGCAGTACTTC.

V is TRBV5-1 and J is TRBJ1-1, with D tentatively TRBD1 (6 bases). The CDR3 runs to 15 residues. Between the trimmed V and J ends, which lost 0 bases and 4 bases, there was a span of 13 bases. The V gene's germline CDR1 is SGHRS and CDR2 YFSETQ. This chain's CDR3 is CASSLGQEAFTEAFF. The CDR3, as DNA: TGCGCCAGCAGCTTGGGACAGGAGGCTTTCACTGAAGCTTTCTTT.